The 26 T cell receptor beta chains presented below share a single source sample, sequenced in a study of vaccination and CD4 T cells after COVID-19. These receptors have no identified antigens. Sequencing of DNA taken from cultured CD4+ T cells relied on the Oncomine TCR Beta short-read assay. TCRdb ran MiXCR on the PCR reads and lists one entry per CDR3 protein. The table has 10,000 or so distinct CDR3 sequences, 50% to 80% seen once. The treatment was: roughly ten-day PBMC culture with coronavirus spike peptide pools or control peptides (ViraFEST assay). Sequencing was performed on CD4+ T cells from blood, cultured in vitro. These receptors originate from a human donor who had recovered from COVID-19.

The chain carries TRBV19 and TRBJ1-2; 8 nucleotides align to TRBD1. The CDR3 length is 13 residues. V lost 4 bases and J lost 8; bases outside the gene matches: 6. Germline-derived CDR1 and CDR2 are LNHDA and SQIVND (reference sequence). The DNA of the CDR3 is TGTGCCAGTAGTACCGGACAGGGTAGGGGCTACACCTTC. The encoded protein is CASSTGQGRGYTF. Combining the CDR3 with reference TRBV19 and TRBJ1-2 gives the whole variable domain DGGITQSPKYLFRKEGQNVTLSCEQNLNHDAMYWYRQDPGQGLRLIYYSQIVNDFQKGDIAEGYSVSREKKESFPLTVTSAQKNPTAFYLCASSTGQGRGYTFGSGTRLTVV.

This clonotype was observed a handful of times. The chain carries TRBV24-1 and TRBJ1-1, with D maybe TRBD1 (6 bases). Germline CDR1 is KGHDR and CDR2 is SFDVKD. The germline V and J ends were trimmed by 7 bases and 7 bases, with 18 bases remaining between them. CDR3 size: 14 residues. This chain's CDR3 is CATRGTRGAGEAFF. As DNA, the CDR3 is TGTGCCACCAGAGGTACACGGGGGGCTGGTGAAGCTTTCTTT.

The CDR3 bases are TGCAGTGCTAGTCGCCCAGGGGGCTTTTACAATGAGCAGTTCTTC. As protein: CSASRPGGFYNEQFF. The chain employs TRBV20-1 and TRBJ2-1; 8 nucleotides line up with TRBD1. This CDR3 comprises 15 residues. V dropped 3 bases and J dropped 4; count of bases not matched to a gene: 8. Germline V gene sequence: CDR1 DFQATT, CDR2 SNEGSKA (reference sequence).

This clonotype showed up just once. The CDR3 loop reads CASSEIPSGGELFF. The CDR3 bases are TGTGCCAGCAGTGAAATCCCTAGCGGGGGGGAGCTGTTTTTT. The V gene is TRBV2, the J gene TRBJ2-2; 8 nucleotides align to TRBD2. V was pared by 2 bases and J by 8 bases, with 4 bases of the junction left unmatched. In germline, CDR1 is SNHLY, CDR2 FYNNEI. CDR3 length: 14 residues. The full variable domain, with the rest looked up from reference TRBV2 and TRBJ2-2, is EPEVTQTPSHQVTQMGQEVILRCVPISNHLYFYWYRQILGQKVEFLVSFYNNEISEKSEIFDDQFSVERPDGSNFTLKIRSTKLEDSAMYFCASSEIPSGGELFFGEGSRLTVL.

This clonotype appeared a few times. The chain employs TRBV2 and TRBJ2-7, with 9 positions matching TRBD1. J lost 4 bases, V lost 7 bases, and 8 bases had no gene match. From germline, CDR1 is SNHLY and CDR2 FYNNEI. This CDR3 is 14 amino acids long. CDR3 loop: CASTSDRGNYEQYF. CDR3 nucleotide sequence: TGTGCCAGCACCTCAGACAGGGGGAATTACGAGCAGTACTTC.

This rearrangement joins TRBV19 to TRBJ2-4, with D tentatively TRBD1 or TRBD2 (7 bases each). Trimming took off 7 bases at V and 1 base at J, with 23 bases between the two ends. Germline lookup yields CDR1 LNHDA and CDR2 SQIVND (reference sequence). The CDR3 totals 18 residues. Here the CDR3 DNA reads TGTGCCAGTACCATCAGGGGGGAGGGGGTTCGGGCCAAAAACATTCAGTACTTC. This gives the protein CASTIRGEGVRAKNIQYF.

This chain joins TRBV19 and TRBJ2-1; the match to TRBD1 covers 7 bases. Trimming removed 5 bases from V and 5 bases from J; junction bases left unmatched: 9. The CDR3 is made up of 15 amino acids. Germline V gene data show CDR1 as LNHDA and CDR2 as SQIVND (reference sequence). The CDR3 reads CASSLQGVGNNEQFF. CDR3 nucleotides: TGTGCCAGTAGTCTCCAGGGGGTAGGAAACAATGAGCAGTTCTTC.

The rearrangement links TRBV7-3 to TRBJ2-7; 8 bases are a match to TRBD2. The germline V gene encodes CDR1 SGHTA and CDR2 FQGTGA. Trimming at V came to 2 bases and at J to 3 bases, leaving 0 bases not matched to a gene. The length of the CDR3 is 13 residues. The CDR3 is CASSLAGGYEQYF. The CDR3 region has the DNA TGTGCCAGCAGCTTAGCGGGAGGCTACGAGCAGTACTTC.

The chain uses TRBV7-6 and TRBJ1-1; a possible D gene is TRBD1 (5 bases). With 5 bases removed from V and 3 bases from J, the gap between germline ends came to 13 bases. Germline CDR1 SGHVS, CDR2 FNYEAQ. The CDR3 sequence is 14 residues long. The CDR3 reads CASSPKGSYTEAFF. CDR3 in DNA: TGTGCCAGCAGCCCGAAGGGGAGTTACACTGAAGCTTTCTTT.

The chain links TRBV6-2 or TRBV6-3 to TRBJ1-1, with D hard to call. Germline V gene lookup returns CDR1 MNHEY and CDR2 SVGEGT. The CDR3 loop spans 14 amino acids. The V and J ends lost 6 bases and 0 bases respectively, with 11 bases between them. The CDR3 DNA sequence: TGTGCCAGCAGACCCAAAGGCCTGAACACTGAAGCTTTCTTT. Translating gives CASRPKGLNTEAFF.

The DNA of the CDR3 is TGTGCCACCAGTGAGGGACAGGGGGCCGTGGGCAATGAGCAGTTCTTC. It encodes CATSEGQGAVGNEQFF. The chain employs TRBV24-1 and TRBJ2-1, with 12 bases identical to TRBD1. Germline assignment: CDR1 KGHDR and CDR2 SFDVKD. The CDR3 has 16 amino acids. The J segment lost 6 bases and the V segment lost 4 bases, leaving 6 bases of the junction unmatched.

The chain uses TRBV2 and TRBJ1-1; no firm D call. The CDR3 extends over 11 amino acids. CDR1 is SNHLY, CDR2 FYNNEI, per germline. Trimming took off 9 bases at V and 3 bases at J, with 8 bases between the two ends. The CDR3: CARAVYTEAFF. For the CDR3, the DNA is TGTGCCAGGGCCGTATACACTGAAGCTTTCTTT.

This clonotype was seen more than once but under ten times. The chain combines TRBV11-3 with TRBJ1-2; 8 bases align to TRBD1. Germline V gives CDR1 SGHNT, CDR2 YENEEA. The V segment lost 5 bases and the J segment 2 bases; nucleotides outside the gene matches: 4. The length of the CDR3 is 14 residues. CDR3 in amino acids: CASSLNRGNYGYTF. The CDR3 DNA reads as TGTGCCAGCAGCCTCAACAGGGGGAACTATGGCTACACCTTC.

The chain couples TRBV7-9 to TRBJ1-6; 7 positions agree with TRBD1. The germline gives CDR1 SEHNR, CDR2 FQNEAQ (reference sequence). V trimming: 5 bases; J trimming: 0 bases; junction bases outside the gene matches: 4. This CDR3 is built from 16 residues. The CDR3 reads CASSPDRSSYNSPLHF. In nucleotides, the CDR3 is TGTGCCAGCAGCCCGGACAGGAGCTCCTATAATTCACCCCTCCACTTT.

The chain has TRBV6-1 and TRBJ1-2, with 9 bases identical to TRBD1. Germline assignment: CDR1 MNHNS and CDR2 SASEGT. CDR3 length equals 14 residues. Unmatched junction bases numbered 5, after V lost 5 bases and J lost 4 bases. This CDR3 reads CASSLGQGIYGYTF. The CDR3 nucleotides are TGTGCCAGCAGTCTGGGACAGGGAATCTATGGCTACACCTTC.

In regard to this clonotype: This may arise from a read error, as a much more abundant clone is one base away. The chain joins TRBV6-1 to TRBJ1-5, with TRBD1 matching 9 bases. The trim removed 8 bases at V and 0 bases at J, leaving 11 bases unmatched. The CDR3 loop spans 17 amino acids. Germline V gene sequence: CDR1 MNHNS, CDR2 SASEGT. CDR3 sequence (DNA): TGTGCCAGCCGCTGGGACAGGGCTGTGAGTAGCAATCAGCCCCAGCATTTT. Its protein is CASRWDRAVSSNQPQHF.

This clonotype came up a few times. The chain recombines TRBV5-1 with TRBJ2-2; 9 bases fit TRBD1. From germline, CDR1 is SGHRS and CDR2 YFSETQ. The CDR3 is made up of 15 amino acids. After removal of 4 bases from V and 2 bases from J, the junction contained 3 bases not matched to a gene. The CDR3 DNA follows: TGCGCCAGCAGCGAGACAGGGGGTAACACCGGGGAGCTGTTTTTT. Residues: CASSETGGNTGELFF. Full variable domain (outside the CDR3, taken from reference TRBV5-1 and TRBJ2-2): KAGVTQTPRYLIKTRGQQVTLSCSPISGHRSVSWYQQTPGQGLQFLFEYFSETQRNKGNFPGRFSGRQFSNSRSEMNVSTLELGDSALYLCASSETGGNTGELFFGEGSRLTVL.

The sample holds one count of this clonotype. The chain has TRBV28 and TRBJ1-2; the D gene is possibly TRBD1 (6 bases). The CDR3 runs to 14 residues. Between the trimmed V and J ends, which lost 8 bases and 4 bases, there was a span of 17 bases. CDR1 is MDHEN and CDR2 is SYDVKM in the germline V gene. Here the CDR3 reads CASAPTRGGYGYTF. In nucleotides, the CDR3 is TGTGCCAGCGCTCCTACCCGAGGGGGCTATGGCTACACCTTC.

The J gene is TRBJ2-7, the V gene TRBV11-2; TRBD1 might be the D (5 bases). The DNA end is more similar to TRBJ2-5, so the J call may be wrong. Germline CDR1 SGHAT, CDR2 FQNNGV. This CDR3 has 14 residues. The CDR3 DNA follows: TGTGCCAGCAGCTTAGATCATAGGGGAGAGACCCAGTACTTC. It yields the protein CASSLDHRGETQYF.

This rearrangement joins TRBV20-1 to TRBJ1-2; TRBD1 agrees at 10 bases. CDR1 DFQATT and CDR2 SNEGSKA come from the germline V gene (reference sequence). The V segment lost 6 bases and the J segment 0 bases; nucleotides outside the gene matches: 1. CDR3 length equals 13 residues. The CDR3 DNA reads TGCAGTGCAGGACAGGGGGCTAACTATGGCTACACCTTC. Translation: CSAGQGANYGYTF.

This clonotype was seen a handful of times. The chain couples TRBV7-9 to TRBJ1-3; TRBD1 aligns across 9 bases. This CDR3 is 15 amino acids long. Germline CDR1 is SEHNR and CDR2 is FQNEAQ (reference sequence). The J segment lost 2 bases and the V segment lost 5 bases, leaving 4 bases of the junction unmatched. Written as DNA, the CDR3 is TGTGCCAGCAGCCAACAGGGGGCGGCTGGAAACACCATATATTTT. It specifies CASSQQGAAGNTIYF.

This chain uses TRBV20-1 with TRBJ1-5, with 9 nucleotides matching TRBD1. V shed 4 bases, J shed 7 bases, and the junction held 8 bases outside the gene matches. Germline V gives CDR1 DFQATT, CDR2 SNEGSKA (reference sequence). This CDR3 contains 14 residues. The CDR3 here is CSATGQGSEQPQHF. The CDR3 nucleotides read TGCAGTGCTACCGGACAGGGGAGTGAACAGCCCCAGCATTTT.

To note about this clonotype: Compared with germline, one end of the junction differs, possibly owing to a read error. The V and J genes are TRBV20-1 and TRBJ2-3, with D possibly being TRBD1 or TRBD2 (6 bases each). Per the germline V gene, CDR1 is DFQATT and CDR2 is SNEGSKA (reference sequence). There are 13 residues in the CDR3. CDR3 region: CSAREGGWDTQYF. In DNA form, the CDR3 reads TGCAGTGCCAGAGAGGGGGGTTGGGATACGCAGTATTTT.

The chain links TRBV6-2 or TRBV6-3 to TRBJ1-1; 7 bases map to TRBD1. This CDR3 has 14 residues. Germline V CDR1 and CDR2: MNHEY, SVGEGT. V was pared by 5 bases and J by 5 bases, with 8 bases of the junction left unmatched. The CDR3 region has the DNA TGTGCCAGCAGTCCACAGGGGCCCGAAACTGAAGCTTTCTTT. This sequence encodes CASSPQGPETEAFF.

This chain uses TRBV2 with TRBJ1-4; unclear D gene. Germline-derived CDR1 and CDR2 are SNHLY and FYNNEI. Trimming took 4 bases from V and 10 from J, leaving 16 bases between them. The CDR3 extends over 14 amino acids. This chain's CDR3 is CASSGISGVGKLFF. The CDR3 coding sequence is TGTGCCAGCAGTGGAATCTCGGGAGTAGGAAAACTGTTTTTT. Using reference TRBV2 and TRBJ1-4 for the parts outside the CDR3, the full variable domain is EPEVTQTPSHQVTQMGQEVILRCVPISNHLYFYWYRQILGQKVEFLVSFYNNEISEKSEIFDDQFSVERPDGSNFTLKIRSTKLEDSAMYFCASSGISGVGKLFFGSGTQLSVL.

The CDR3, as DNA: TGTGCCAGCTCACCTGCCTGGGAGAGACAAGAGACCCAGTACTTC. Translation gives CASSPAWERQETQYF. The chain employs TRBV18 and TRBJ2-5; tentative D call: TRBD2 (5 bases). This CDR3 is built from 15 residues. The V end was cut by 3 bases, the J end by 2 bases, with 13 bases between. Per germline, CDR1 KGHSH and CDR2 LQKENI.